This T cell receptor beta chain originates from a study of naive and memory T cell subsets (dated by TCRdb to the late 2010s). With respect to the entire study: An open-source, UMI-based TCR alpha and beta sequencing pipeline was applied to sorted naive and memory peripheral blood T cell subsets. RNA was DNase-treated and reverse transcribed with TCR constant-region primers, mostly using SuperScript III. IgG serology results and the functional CMV T cell responses were in complete agreement. Paper-wide results and their limitations: The repertoire findings for the naive and memory subsets could not be validated against a ground truth because none was available. Following error correction, more than 90% of naive TCR sequences occurred only once, which made naive abundance distributions much steeper than those of memory subsets. A few larger clonotypes were present in naive repertoires, particularly the CD8 repertoires, and these clonotypes were possibly memory cells re-expressing CD45RA. In both CD4 and CD8 cells, a rise in Gini index and a fall in Shannon and inverse Simpson diversity were observed from naive through CM, EM and EMRA. A clonotype was defined as a single alpha or beta chain sequence rather than as a paired alpha/beta receptor. RNA-based TCR counts may be influenced by expression changes linked to T cell activation and differentiation. TCR abundance followed a power law with an exponent that was different for naive and memory subsets but consistent across the three individuals.

Separate amplification of TCR alpha and beta chain libraries was performed from the second PCR step onward. To determine each donor's CMV status, fresh PBMCs were stimulated overnight with CMV viral lysate, and IFNgamma production from CD4+ T cells was then assessed. Miltenyi beads were used first to positively select CD4 T cells, and CD8 T cells were then positively selected from the CD4-negative fraction. After staining for CD3, CD4, CD8, CD45RA, CD27 and a live/dead dye, cells were sorted on a BD Aria II into four subsets based on CD45RA and CD27. A few healthy volunteers provided blood, and the blood of each volunteer was split into CD4 and CD8 T cells and then into four differentiation subsets. Roughly 120 ml of peripheral blood was collected from each donor, and PBMC were isolated from the blood using Ficoll-Paque PLUS density-gradient centrifugation. After sorting, cells were lysed in RLT buffer, RNA was extracted using a Qiagen RNeasy kit, and the extracted RNA was stored at -80 degrees C.

This clonotype came up many times. Its antigen specificity is not known. No much larger clone is present one base from it, and per-base qualities are unavailable. Receptors were amplified or captured by UMI-ligation and nested PCR. The beta constant-region primer was an equimolar mix of two oligonucleotides covering both TRBC1 and TRBC2. Four rounds of PCR were used to amplify ligated cDNA, with nested alpha and beta constant-region primers being used together with the SP2 primer. A single-stranded oligonucleotide containing the SP2 primer and a 12-nucleotide UMI was joined to the 3' end of the cDNA by T4 RNA ligase 1. Incubation of the ligation reaction was carried out at 16 degrees C for 20-24 hours. PCR2 was usually performed as a SYBR Green qPCR and halted at a preset threshold so that over-amplification would not occur. Agencourt AMPure XP magnetic beads were used for all purifications after the first. Libraries were quantified by Qubit and checked on a TapeStation, with a main peak expected near 650 bp. The pooled libraries were sequenced on an Illumina MiSeq using v2 2x251 paired-end kits, which usually yielded roughly 0.9-2.3 million reads per sample. Libraries were pooled at around 4 nM per sample, and 5-7% PhiX was added to improve cluster recognition. Regarding the original processing steps: Using tag matching that tolerated one base-pair mismatch, Decombinator assigned V and J genes to FASTQ reads that had been processed by Demultiplexor. Collapsinator used UMIs to correct both sequencing errors and frequency errors arising from PCR heterogeneity. TCRs were translated and CDR3s were extracted from the conserved cysteine to the FGXG phenylalanine by CDR3Translator, with non-productive sequences being flagged. Gini, Shannon entropy and inverse Simpson indices were computed after subsampling the repertoires to the same number of UMI-defined TCRs. Clonotype abundance distributions were fitted to a power law by maximum likelihood within the linear range. When run on a single naive CD8 sample, MIGEC and the pipeline yielded similar UMI counts, similar unique TCR numbers and similar clonal distributions. In one analysis, naive TCRs that were also found in any memory subset of the same donor were excluded from the naive repertoire. Repertoires were searched for approximately 7,000 CMV-associated CDR3 sequences compiled from VDJdb and a published dataset. Clones were called with MiXCR by TCRdb after fastp trimmed the public reads at Q25, and only in-frame beta chains were retained. Every CDR3 protein is listed once, alongside the most common genes and DNA of its rows. The V and J calls follow TCRdb's processing rather than the paper's. Across this sample there are approximately 80,000 distinct CDR3 sequences, with about 10% seen only once. The leading ten clones occupy roughly 1.2% of the sample.

Sequenced input: naive CD8+ T cells from blood. Read against the paper, the sample's cell subset or site label means: naive T cells, CD45RA high CD27+. The clonotype comes from a human donor in good health.

The CDR3 has the sequence CSVDSGSTAGELFF. The DNA sequence reads TGCAGCGTTGATAGCGGGAGTACCGCCGGGGAGCTGTTTTTT. The sequence is built from TRBV29-1 and TRBJ2-2, and 9 bases in between align with TRBD2. From the germline V gene, CDR1 is SQVTM and CDR2 is ANQGSEA. Trimming accounts for 3 bases at V and 6 bases at J, while the number of junction bases matched to no gene is 5. From the cysteine up to the phenylalanine, the CDR3 has a length of 14 residues. The DNA shown is the 42-base CDR3, in frame from base 1.